There are many counts of the clone carrying this TCR beta chain. TCR beta CDR3 regions were amplified from RNA transcripts. Carried out on the TCR CDR3, a first-round RT-PCR used the HTBI primer set. TCRdb redid the calling of the multiplex PCR reads with MiXCR, one entry per CDR3 protein. In the table there are under 300,000 distinct CDR3 sequences, roughly 15% of which are singletons. The entry originates in a study of T cells in Graves' hyperthyroidism and ophthalmopathy. The clonotype originates from a woman aged 50 to 60 with Graves' hyperthyroidism that later progressed to Graves' ophthalmopathy. The sequenced sample consisted of blood.

The CDR3: CASSEMDLNTEAFF. The CDR3 nucleotides read TGTGCCAGCAGTGAAATGGACTTGAACACTGAAGCTTTCTTT. This chain links TRBV2 with TRBJ1-1; D gene unclear. V shed 2 bases and J shed 0 bases, with 7 bases lying between them. The length of the CDR3 is 14 residues. The V gene's germline CDR1 is SNHLY and CDR2 FYNNEI.